Below, 27 T cell receptor beta chains from the same sample are listed, as sequenced in a study of CD8 T cells in ankylosing spondylitis (dated by TCRdb to about 2017). The library was obtained by 5' RACE. These reads were obtained on an Illumina HiSeq 2500. Using fastp at Q25 and MiXCR, TCRdb reprocessed the public reads and kept productive beta chains. Identical CDR3 protein sequences are pooled into one entry, listed with their most common genes and DNA. The sample table lists approximately 24,000 distinct CDR3 sequences, 2% to 3% of them with a count of one. The top ten constitute 7% to 8% of the sample. Sequencing was done on a sample of blood, either unsorted or a sorted T cell fraction (not recorded which). These receptors originate from a female donor with ankylosing spondylitis or in good health (not recorded which).

Ten or more counts support this clonotype. The chain joins TRBV9 to TRBJ2-2, with TRBD1 matching over 8 bases. The CDR3 spans 15 residues. From germline, CDR1 is SGDLS and CDR2 YYNGEE. V lost 2 bases and J lost 0; bases outside the gene matches: 0. The CDR3 spells CASSVDRANTGELFF. CDR3 nucleotide sequence: TGTGCCAGCAGCGTGGACAGGGCGAACACCGGGGAGCTGTTTTTT. Using reference TRBV9 and TRBJ2-2 for the parts outside the CDR3, the full variable domain is DSGVTQTPKHLITATGQRVTLRCSPRSGDLSVYWYQQSLDQGLQFLIQYYNGEERAKGNILERFSAQQFPDLHSELNLSSLELGDSALYFCASSVDRANTGELFFGEGSRLTVL.

This clonotype was seen many times. The V and J genes are TRBV9 and TRBJ2-2, with 12 nucleotides matching TRBD2. The germline gives CDR1 SGDLS, CDR2 YYNGEE. V lost 3 bases, J lost 3 bases, and 12 bases stayed unmatched. The CDR3 spans 19 residues. The CDR3 nucleotides read TGTGCCAGCAGCGGATCTAGCGGGAGGGCTCAGTACGACACCGGGGAGCTGTTTTTT. Protein sequence: CASSGSSGRAQYDTGELFF.

By proportion, this clonotype is medium-sized. The rearrangement uses TRBV9 and TRBJ2-3, with 8 bases fitting TRBD2. The CDR3 has 16 residues. The germline CDR1 and CDR2 sequences are SGDLS and YYNGEE. V was pared by 2 bases and J by 5 bases, with 10 bases of the junction left unmatched. In DNA, the CDR3 is TGTGCCAGCAGCGTTACAGCGGGAGTGGGAGTAGATACGCAGTATTTT. Translated, it gives CASSVTAGVGVDTQYF.

This clonotype was seen ten or more times. The chain couples TRBV9 to TRBJ2-3; D gene ambiguous. This CDR3 is 13 amino acids long. Trimming pared 4 bases from V and 5 bases from J, leaving 11 bases between. The V gene's germline CDR1 is SGDLS and CDR2 YYNGEE. The CDR3 DNA is TGTGCCAGCAGCAGTCGACCGGGAGATACGCAGTATTTT. Its translation is CASSSRPGDTQYF.

This clonotype occurred many times. This rearrangement joins TRBV9 to TRBJ2-1, with 10 bases matching TRBD2. This CDR3 has 15 amino acids. The trim removed 3 bases at V and 5 bases at J, leaving 5 bases unmatched. Germline V gene lookup returns CDR1 SGDLS and CDR2 YYNGEE. The CDR3 protein is CASSALAGVDNEQFF. In DNA form, the CDR3 reads TGTGCCAGCAGCGCTCTAGCGGGAGTAGACAATGAGCAGTTCTTC.

This clonotype was counted at least ten times. CDR3 nucleotides: TGTGCCAGCAGCGTAGGTAGCGGGGATACGCAGTATTTT. Amino acid sequence: CASSVGSGDTQYF. The chain employs TRBV9 and TRBJ2-3; 7 bases are a match to TRBD2. Germline CDR1 SGDLS, CDR2 YYNGEE. Trimming removed 0 bases from V and 6 bases from J; junction bases left unmatched: 1. The CDR3 loop spans 13 amino acids.

This clonotype was seen ten or more times. This chain links TRBV9 with TRBJ2-1; 9 positions agree with TRBD2. Germline CDR1 and CDR2: SGDLS and YYNGEE. Trimming at V came to 2 bases and at J to 0 bases, leaving 6 bases not matched to a gene. CDR3 length: 17 residues. This chain's CDR3 is CASSVLAGASSYNEQFF. The CDR3 nucleotides read TGTGCCAGCAGCGTGTTAGCGGGAGCGTCCTCCTACAATGAGCAGTTCTTC.

In this sample, this clonotype turned up many times. This chain links TRBV9 with TRBJ1-5; D not resolved. This CDR3 is built from 12 residues. CDR1 and CDR2 from the germline V gene are SGDLS and YYNGEE. V lost 0 bases, J lost 2 bases, and 0 bases lay in between. The CDR3 spells CASSVGNQPQHF. CDR3 in DNA: TGTGCCAGCAGCGTAGGCAATCAGCCCCAGCATTTT. The full variable domain, rest sourced from reference TRBV9 and TRBJ1-5, is DSGVTQTPKHLITATGQRVTLRCSPRSGDLSVYWYQQSLDQGLQFLIQYYNGEERAKGNILERFSAQQFPDLHSELNLSSLELGDSALYFCASSVGNQPQHFGDGTRLSIL.

This clonotype occurred many times. V is TRBV9 and J is TRBJ1-1; D not certain. The germline CDR1 and CDR2 sequences are SGDLS and YYNGEE. With 0 bases removed from V and 1 base from J, the gap between germline ends came to 7 bases. The CDR3 sequence is 14 residues long. The CDR3 coding sequence is TGTGCCAGCAGCGTAGGATCGGAGAACACTGAAGCTTTCTTT. Translation: CASSVGSENTEAFF.

This clonotype was observed a handful of times. The gene calls are TRBV9 and TRBJ2-3, with D maybe TRBD1 (7 bases). Germline CDR1 is SGDLS and CDR2 is YYNGEE. V shed 3 bases and J shed 6 bases, with 29 bases lying between them. The CDR3 loop spans 19 amino acids. The CDR3 nucleotides read TGTGCCAGCAGCGGGGGGACAGCGCTTGGCGGGAAAGCCCGGGATACGCAGTATTTT. It translates to CASSGGTALGGKARDTQYF.

This clonotype occurred many times. CDR3 region: CASSVAAANTDTQYF. CDR3 DNA: TGTGCCAGCAGCGTAGCAGCGGCGAACACAGATACGCAGTATTTT. This chain uses TRBV9 with TRBJ2-3, with D possibly being TRBD2 (5 bases). Deletions cut 0 bases from V and 2 bases from J, with 10 bases between. The CDR3 runs 15 residues. The germline V gene has CDR1 SGDLS and CDR2 YYNGEE.

This clonotype was counted ten times or more. The V call is TRBV9, the J call TRBJ1-3, with TRBD1 matching 8 bases. Germline loops: CDR1 SGDLS, CDR2 YYNGEE. CDR3 size: 16 residues. Unmatched junction bases numbered 7, after V lost 5 bases and J lost 0 bases. The CDR3 DNA follows: TGTGCCAGCAGTAGGGACAGGATAAGCTCTGGAAACACCATATATTTT. It translates to CASSRDRISSGNTIYF.

This clonotype was recorded at least ten times. The chain has TRBV9 and TRBJ2-6; D is undetermined. CDR3 length: 16 amino acids. Germline CDR1 SGDLS, CDR2 YYNGEE. Trimming removed 4 bases from V and 0 bases from J, with 11 bases in between. CDR3 DNA sequence: TGTGCCAGCAGCCCCCCGACGAGCTCTGGGGCCAACGTCCTGACTTTC. Residues: CASSPPTSSGANVLTF.

This clonotype was seen many times. The chain employs TRBV9 and TRBJ2-1; 7 bases agree with TRBD1. CDR3 length: 15 amino acids. CDR1 is SGDLS and CDR2 is YYNGEE in the germline V gene. V shed 1 base, J shed 3 bases, and the junction held 4 bases outside the gene matches. The CDR3 sequence: CASSVRGGGYNEQFF. CDR3 DNA: TGTGCCAGCAGCGTAAGAGGGGGCGGCTACAATGAGCAGTTCTTC.

This clonotype appeared many times. The rearrangement links TRBV9 to TRBJ2-1; D possibly matches TRBD1 or TRBD2 (5 bases each). V shed 3 bases and J shed 2 bases, with 12 bases lying between them. The germline gives CDR1 SGDLS, CDR2 YYNGEE. The CDR3 is made up of 15 amino acids. The DNA of the CDR3 is TGTGCCAGCAGCGGAGGCGTGGGGGCCTACAATGAGCAGTTCTTC. Translation: CASSGGVGAYNEQFF.

This clonotype was seen at least ten times. The rearrangement joins TRBV9 to TRBJ2-3; D unresolved. The V gene lost 2 bases and the J gene lost 0 bases, with 7 bases spanning the gap. The CDR3 totals 14 residues. Germline values: CDR1 SGDLS, CDR2 YYNGEE. The CDR3 here is CASSVDPSTDTQYF. In DNA, the CDR3 is TGTGCCAGCAGCGTCGACCCTAGCACAGATACGCAGTATTTT.

This clonotype was picked up many times. Here the CDR3 DNA reads TGTGCCAGCAGCGTAGCTCCGACTAGCGGGAGAACGGATGAGCAGTTCTTC. It specifies CASSVAPTSGRTDEQFF. V is TRBV9 and J is TRBJ2-1; 12 bases agree with TRBD2. J gave up 8 bases and V 0 bases, and 9 bases lay outside the gene matches. The CDR3 consists of 17 residues. From germline, CDR1 is SGDLS and CDR2 YYNGEE.

This clonotype was seen repeatedly, ten times or more. The chain recombines TRBV9 with TRBJ2-1; TRBD2 matches 7 bases. This CDR3 region has 15 residues. Germline CDR1 is SGDLS and CDR2 is YYNGEE. V dropped 0 bases and J dropped 5; count of bases not matched to a gene: 5. CDR3 loop: CASSVASGVNNEQFF. The CDR3 DNA follows: TGTGCCAGCAGCGTAGCCAGCGGGGTCAACAATGAGCAGTTCTTC.

This clonotype was found many times. The V and J genes are TRBV9 and TRBJ2-5; a possible D gene is TRBD1 (5 bases). CDR3 length: 13 residues. Germline V gene data show CDR1 as SGDLS and CDR2 as YYNGEE. The V and J ends lost 2 bases and 5 bases respectively, with 10 bases between them. The CDR3 coding sequence is TGTGCCAGCAGCGTTTCAGGGTGGGAGACCCAGTACTTC. It is translated as CASSVSGWETQYF.

This clonotype was recorded many times. The CDR3 region is CASSVAVSATDTQYF. For the CDR3, the DNA is TGTGCCAGCAGCGTAGCTGTCAGTGCCACAGATACGCAGTATTTT. The chain has TRBV9 and TRBJ2-3; D unclear. Deletions cut 0 bases from V and 2 bases from J, with 10 bases between. The germline gives CDR1 SGDLS, CDR2 YYNGEE. This CDR3 is built from 15 residues.

This clonotype was seen ten or more times. J is TRBJ2-3 and V is TRBV9; 8 bases are a match to TRBD2. CDR3 length: 15 amino acids. The V gene's germline CDR1 is SGDLS and CDR2 YYNGEE. V shed 4 bases, J shed 0 bases, and the junction held 4 bases outside the gene matches. The CDR3 DNA reads TGTGCCAGCAGCACGGGAGGGTGGAGCACAGATACGCAGTATTTT. Protein: CASSTGGWSTDTQYF.

This clonotype was counted ten times or more. The V gene is TRBV9, the J gene TRBJ2-1; 8 nucleotides agree with TRBD2. Germline V gives CDR1 SGDLS, CDR2 YYNGEE. The J segment lost 6 bases and the V segment lost 2 bases, leaving 7 bases of the junction unmatched. CDR3 size: 15 residues. The DNA for the CDR3 is TGTGCCAGCAGCGTCCTTGGCGGGGGGTCCAATGAGCAGTTCTTC. Its translation: CASSVLGGGSNEQFF.

In its sample, this clonotype was seen many times. V gene TRBV9 combines with J gene TRBJ1-6; 7 bases are a match to TRBD1. Germline V CDR1 and CDR2: SGDLS, YYNGEE. This CDR3 comprises 17 residues. Germline trimming cut 2 bases from V and 0 bases from J; bases unmatched to any gene: 5. CDR3 in DNA: TGTGCCAGCAGCGTCCGGGACAGTTTCTCCTATAATTCACCCCTCCACTTT. Amino acids: CASSVRDSFSYNSPLHF.

This clonotype occurred many times. The chain is built from TRBV9 and TRBJ2-1; no clear D. Trimming took 0 bases from V and 10 from J, leaving 11 bases between them. This CDR3 comprises 13 residues. The germline gives CDR1 SGDLS, CDR2 YYNGEE. The CDR3 nucleotides read TGTGCCAGCAGCGTAGAACTGGCCCTGGAGCAGTTCTTC. Translation gives CASSVELALEQFF.

In its sample, this clonotype is medium-sized. The chain links TRBV9 to TRBJ1-5, with D possibly matching TRBD1 (6 bases). The CDR3 runs to 15 residues. Trimming removed 0 bases at V and 6 bases at J, with 13 bases between. Germline-derived CDR1 and CDR2 are SGDLS and YYNGEE. Here the CDR3 reads CASSVGPGVSQPQHF. CDR3 nucleotide sequence: TGTGCCAGCAGCGTAGGGCCAGGGGTAAGTCAGCCCCAGCATTTT. The variable domain in full, completed from reference TRBV9 and TRBJ1-5, reads DSGVTQTPKHLITATGQRVTLRCSPRSGDLSVYWYQQSLDQGLQFLIQYYNGEERAKGNILERFSAQQFPDLHSELNLSSLELGDSALYFCASSVGPGVSQPQHFGDGTRLSIL.

This clonotype has a count of ten or more. This chain uses TRBV9 with TRBJ2-1; D is perhaps TRBD1 or TRBD2 (5 bases each). Looked up from germline, CDR1 is SGDLS and CDR2 is YYNGEE. The CDR3 loop spans 15 amino acids. Trimming removed 0 bases at V and 1 base at J, with 8 bases between. This CDR3 is CASSVVGESYNEQFF. The DNA of the CDR3 is TGTGCCAGCAGCGTAGTGGGGGAGTCCTACAATGAGCAGTTCTTC. Complete variable domain (other parts from reference TRBV9 and TRBJ2-1): DSGVTQTPKHLITATGQRVTLRCSPRSGDLSVYWYQQSLDQGLQFLIQYYNGEERAKGNILERFSAQQFPDLHSELNLSSLELGDSALYFCASSVVGESYNEQFFGPGTRLTVL.

This clonotype was seen many times. This chain joins TRBV9 and TRBJ2-1; perhaps TRBD2 as D (5 bases). CDR3 length equals 16 residues. Germline V gene lookup returns CDR1 SGDLS and CDR2 YYNGEE. Trimming stripped 2 bases from V and 7 bases from J, with 19 bases between. The CDR3 region is CASSVTPLLGRNEQFF. DNA for the CDR3: TGTGCCAGCAGCGTGACTCCCCTACTAGGACGGAATGAGCAGTTCTTC.